This is a list of T cell receptor beta chains from one sample in a study of cytomegalovirus exposure and HLA in healthy donors. Generated by immunoSEQ multiplex PCR, the TCRdb table keeps only in-frame clones and is missing some. The profile shows roughly 200,000 clones, around 76% of them singletons. Sequencing input: PBMCs. Receptor source: a man aged 18 to 30 in good health and CMV-seronegative. CDR3s include the opening cysteine and the closing phenylalanine or tryptophan. D genes are given only for firm matches. The size of a clone is reported for some rows only, either as once, few or many, or as a class for expanded clones.

v_gene	d_gene	abundance	j_gene	CDR3nt	CDR3aa
TRBV19	TRBD1	.	TRBJ2-3	TGTGCCAGTGCGGCCAAACAGGGGGTCAATACGCAGTATTTT	CASAAKQGVNTQYF
TRBV7-5	.	.	TRBJ1-3	TGTGCCAGAATGGGGACAGTAAAGGGAAACACCATATATTTT	CARMGTVKGNTIYF
TRBV11-2	.	.	TRBJ1-2	TGTGCCAGCAGCTTAGATCGGGGCTACACCTTC	CASSLDRGYTF
TRBV30	.	.	TRBJ1-3	TGTGCCTGGAGTACAGGGTTACCTGGAAACACCATATATTTT	CAWSTGLPGNTIYF
TRBV5-1	.	once	TRBJ2-2	TGCGCCAGCAGCTTCCCAGAGGCCGGGGAGCTGTTTTTT	CASSFPEAGELFF
TRBV27	TRBD1	.	TRBJ2-4	TGTGCCAGCAGTTCCCTCGGGACAGGGCCGAACATTCAGTACTTC	CASSSLGTGPNIQYF
TRBV18	.	.	TRBJ1-1	TGTGCCAGCTCAACCGGGGGGGGGATCACTGAAGCTTTCTTT	CASSTGGGITEAFF
TRBV9	TRBD1	once	TRBJ2-3	TGTGCCAGCACCTTCGAGGGACAGGGGACAGATACGCAGTATTTT	CASTFEGQGTDTQYF
TRBV6-5	TRBD1	.	TRBJ2-3	TGTGCCAGCAGAAAACAGGGGTGGGGGGATACGCAGTATTTT	CASRKQGWGDTQYF
TRBV27	TRBD1	few	TRBJ2-7	TGTGCCAGCAGTTTAGGCAGGGGGAACGAGCAGTACTTC	CASSLGRGNEQYF
TRBV25-1	TRBD1	.	TRBJ1-3	TGTGCCAGCAGTGGGCCGGGACAGAGGAACACCATATATTTT	CASSGPGQRNTIYF
TRBV7-8	.	.	TRBJ2-7	TGTGCCAGCAGCTTATACGTGAACAGGAATTACGAGCAGTACTTC	CASSLYVNRNYEQYF
TRBV28	.	once	TRBJ2-2	TGTGCCACCAGACTCGTCCTGTTAAACACCGGGGAGCTGTTTTTT	CATRLVLLNTGELFF
TRBV5-6	TRBD2	.	TRBJ2-1	TGTGCCAGCAGCCCGACTAGCAACTTCTACCATGAGCAGTTCTTC	CASSPTSNFYHEQFF
TRBV5-1	TRBD1	few	TRBJ2-2	TGCGCCAGCAGCTTGGGGCAGGGGGCCGGGGAGCTGTTTTTT	CASSLGQGAGELFF
TRBV16	.	.	TRBJ1-3	TGTGCCAGTGGCGAGACTCCAACCTCTGGAAACACCATATATTTT	CASGETPTSGNTIYF